What follows describes a single TCR beta chain. Germline assignment: CDR1 SNHLY and CDR2 FYNNEI. J lost 0 bases, V lost 6 bases, and 5 bases had no gene match. The CDR3 runs 16 residues. Generated by immunoSEQ multiplex PCR, the TCRdb table keeps only in-frame clones and is missing some. The sample yields around 77,000 clones, around nine tenths seen once. The sample comes from a study of T cell changes during pregnancy in multiple sclerosis. The chain employs TRBV2 and TRBJ2-3; 11 nucleotides match TRBD2. Sequenced material: peripheral blood, taken in the third trimester of pregnancy. The clonotype was recovered from a female donor with multiple sclerosis, enrolled in a pregnancy study. The CDR3 bases are TGTGCCAGCAGGAAGGGACTAGCGGCTAGCACAGATACGCAGTATTTT. Translation gives CASRKGLAASTDTQYF.